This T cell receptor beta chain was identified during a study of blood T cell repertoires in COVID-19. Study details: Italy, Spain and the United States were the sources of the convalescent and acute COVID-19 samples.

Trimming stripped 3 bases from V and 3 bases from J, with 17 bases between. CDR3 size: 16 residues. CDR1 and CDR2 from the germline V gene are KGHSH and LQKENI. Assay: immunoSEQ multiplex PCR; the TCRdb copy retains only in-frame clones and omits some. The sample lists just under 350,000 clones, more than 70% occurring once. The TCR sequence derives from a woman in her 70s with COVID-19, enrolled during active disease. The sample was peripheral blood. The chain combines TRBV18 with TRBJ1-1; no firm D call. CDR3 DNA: TGTGCCAGCTCACCGTATGCGGGTGCGCGGTACACTGAAGCTTTCTTT. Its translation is CASSPYAGARYTEAFF.